This TCR beta chain was sequenced during a study of T-cell memory formation after mild COVID-19. Turning to the study itself: Across donors, TCR clusters were largely donor specific. Study-level findings and limits: A subset of responding clones appeared in pre-infection memory, suggesting cross-reactive memory joined. Clones shrinking from day 15 to 85 showed even CD4/CD8 mixes; later expanders tilted CD4+.

TCRdb recomputed calls from the 5' RACE reads with MiXCR, one row per CDR3 protein. There are 350,000 to 500,000 distinct CDR3 sequences in the sample; roughly 18% occur only once, and 20% to 25% lies in the top ten. This clonotype was seen more than once but under ten times. Its antigen is not known. The germline V and J ends were trimmed by 0 bases and 4 bases, with 12 bases remaining between them. Germline CDR1 and CDR2: DFQATT and SNEGSKA (reference sequence). This CDR3 contains 15 residues. The chain couples TRBV20-1 to TRBJ1-4, with D maybe TRBD1 (6 bases). The TCR comes from a man between 18 and 29 years old who had mild COVID-19 (a few samples of this study predate the infection). Cell type and time point are not known. Sequencing used PBMCs or a T cell subset sorted from them (not recorded which). Here the CDR3 reads CSARDLRTVNEKLFF. The CDR3 DNA is TGCAGTGCTAGAGATCTAAGGACAGTTAATGAAAAACTGTTTTTT.